Listed here are 28 T cell receptor beta chains from one sample, sequenced in a study of T-cell memory formation after mild COVID-19. TCRdb processed the 5' RACE reads anew with MiXCR; each CDR3 protein has one entry. Of 450,000 to 650,000 distinct CDR3 sequences in the sample, less than 25% were seen once. Sequencing input: PBMCs or a T cell subset sorted from them (not recorded which). The receptor set was obtained from an adult woman who had mild COVID-19 (a few samples of this study predate the infection). Cell type and time point are not known.

This clonotype was counted ten times or more. The chain links TRBV20-1 to TRBJ2-1; 9 bases are shared with TRBD2. The trim removed 3 bases at V and 8 bases at J, leaving 11 bases unmatched. Germline V lookup: CDR1 DFQATT, CDR2 SNEGSKA (reference sequence). The CDR3 is 15 amino acids. The CDR3 is CSASSGRGRGDEQFF. CDR3 nucleotide sequence: TGCAGTGCTAGTAGCGGGAGAGGTCGCGGTGATGAGCAGTTCTTC.

This clonotype was recorded only once. The chain is built from TRBV20-1 and TRBJ2-3; 8 nucleotides line up with TRBD1. CDR1 DFQATT and CDR2 SNEGSKA come from the germline V gene (reference sequence). The CDR3 has 14 residues. V was pared by 1 base and J by 0 bases, with 0 bases of the junction left unmatched. The CDR3 is CSARGTGSTDTQYF. The CDR3 DNA reads TGCAGTGCTAGAGGGACAGGGAGCACAGATACGCAGTATTTT.

The sample holds many counts of this clonotype. The CDR3 sequence is CASSLEGSIYEQYF. The DNA of the CDR3 is TGCGCCAGCAGCTTGGAGGGCAGCATCTACGAGCAGTACTTC. The rearrangement links TRBV5-1 to TRBJ2-7; no definite D call. V was cut by 0 bases and J by 3 bases, with 10 bases left in between. Per germline, CDR1 SGHRS and CDR2 YFSETQ. This CDR3 contains 14 residues.

This clonotype was counted a few times. V and J are TRBV20-1 and TRBJ1-2, with D unresolved. Trimming left V 5 bases short and J 1 base short, with 8 bases between. In germline, CDR1 is DFQATT, CDR2 SNEGSKA (reference sequence). The CDR3 loop spans 12 amino acids. CDR3 in DNA: TGCAGTGCTCCTCAGGTTAACTATGGCTACACCTTC. It translates to CSAPQVNYGYTF.

V gene TRBV5-6 combines with J gene TRBJ2-4; D gene ambiguous. The V end lost 4 bases, the J end lost 0 bases, and 20 bases lay between the germline ends. The CDR3 contains 18 residues. Germline CDR1 SGHDT, CDR2 YYEEEE. Written as DNA, the CDR3 is TGTGCCAGCAGCCTGACCACTGGGCTCGAGTCAGCCAAAAACATTCAGTACTTC. Protein product: CASSLTTGLESAKNIQYF.

The V call is TRBV12-3 or TRBV12-4, the J call TRBJ1-5; no firm D call. The CDR3 runs to 15 residues. V was pared by 4 bases and J by 4 bases, with 14 bases between. CDR3 region: CASSSYHGPNQPQHF. DNA for the CDR3: TGTGCCAGCAGTTCTTATCACGGCCCGAATCAGCCCCAGCATTTT.

The chain recombines TRBV6-2 or TRBV6-3 with TRBJ1-1; D may be TRBD1 (6 bases). From germline, CDR1 is MNHEY and CDR2 SVGEGT. Trimming left V 8 bases short and J 10 bases short, with 20 bases between. The CDR3 sequence is 13 residues long. Here the CDR3 DNA reads TGTGCCAGCCTCCTGGAGGGGGGATGGCGAGCTTTCTTT. It yields the protein CASLLEGGWRAFF.

V usage is TRBV11-2 and J usage is TRBJ2-1, with a tentative D call TRBD1 (6 bases). CDR3 length: 14 residues. V was trimmed by 4 bases and J by 4 bases, leaving 11 bases between them. CDR1 is SGHAT and CDR2 is FQNNGV in the germline V gene. This chain's CDR3 is CASSSKGVYNEQFF. The CDR3 region has the DNA TGTGCCAGCAGCTCGAAGGGGGTTTACAATGAGCAGTTCTTC.

The chain has TRBV6-6 and TRBJ2-7, with D perhaps given as TRBD1 or TRBD2 (5 bases each). The CDR3 contains 15 residues. V was trimmed by 5 bases and J by 2 bases, leaving 16 bases between them. In germline, CDR1 is MNHNY, CDR2 SVGAGI (reference sequence). The DNA of the CDR3 is TGTGCCAGCAGTGAGCCGGGACGGATGACCTACGAGCAGTACTTC. It specifies CASSEPGRMTYEQYF.

This chain links TRBV27 with TRBJ2-3, with 10 bases aligning to TRBD2. With 6 bases clipped from V and 0 bases from J, the junction kept 3 bases outside the gene matches. The germline V gene has CDR1 MNHEY and CDR2 SMNVEV (reference sequence). This CDR3 spans 15 amino acids. The CDR3 DNA follows: TGTGCCAGCAGAGCGGGGGGGACTAGCACAGATACGCAGTATTTT. Protein: CASRAGGTSTDTQYF.

The V call is TRBV19, the J call TRBJ1-1; D call uncertain. This CDR3 contains 13 residues. The germline V gene encodes CDR1 LNHDA and CDR2 SQIVND (reference sequence). Trimming removed 3 bases at V and 0 bases at J, with 5 bases between. This chain's CDR3 is CASSMRMNTEAFF. The CDR3 DNA reads as TGTGCCAGTAGTATGCGGATGAACACTGAAGCTTTCTTT.

This chain's CDR3 is CASHGGTYNEQFF. The CDR3, as DNA: TGTGCCAGCCACGGGGGGACCTACAATGAGCAGTTCTTC. The rearrangement links TRBV5-6 to TRBJ2-1; 7 bases are shared with TRBD2. Germline loops: CDR1 SGHDT, CDR2 YYEEEE. The CDR3 loop spans 13 amino acids. Unmatched junction bases numbered 3, after V lost 7 bases and J lost 2 bases.

The V call is TRBV4-1, the J call TRBJ1-1; no definite D call. Trimming pared 8 bases from V and 8 bases from J, leaving 9 bases between. Germline V CDR1 and CDR2: MGHRA, YSYEKL. The CDR3 is made up of 10 amino acids. The CDR3 coding sequence is TGCGCCAGCGGATCGGGGGAAGCTTTCTTT. Translated, it gives CASGSGEAFF.

The chain couples TRBV15 to TRBJ1-5; D is ambiguous. The germline V gene has CDR1 LNHNV and CDR2 YYDKDF (reference sequence). The V and J ends lost 0 bases and 6 bases respectively, with 3 bases between them. The CDR3 consists of 12 residues. The CDR3 bases are TGTGCCACCAGCAGAGATCTTCAGCCCCAGCATTTT. This sequence encodes CATSRDLQPQHF.

This clonotype occurred many times. The chain uses TRBV7-9 and TRBJ2-3, with TRBD2 matching 10 bases. V lost 4 bases to trimming and J lost 1 base; unmatched junction nucleotides: 2. Germline values: CDR1 SEHNR, CDR2 FQNEAQ (reference sequence). The CDR3 consists of 15 residues. CDR3 residues: CASSSGTSGTDTQYF. The CDR3 DNA reads TGTGCCAGCAGCTCCGGGACTAGCGGCACAGATACGCAGTATTTT.

This clonotype has a handful of counts. The chain links TRBV18 to TRBJ1-1; D gene unclear. Germline V lookup: CDR1 KGHSH, CDR2 LQKENI. The CDR3 has 13 residues. V lost 3 bases to trimming and J lost 7 bases, with 12 bases between them. The CDR3 loop reads CASSPTAMGEAFF. The CDR3, as DNA: TGTGCCAGCTCACCGACGGCAATGGGTGAAGCTTTCTTT.

V is TRBV12-3 or TRBV12-4 and J is TRBJ1-1; TRBD1 matches at 12 bases. The CDR3 contains 16 residues. Germline trimming cut 5 bases from V and 13 bases from J; bases unmatched to any gene: 17. The CDR3 nucleotides read TGTGCCAGCAGTCCCCCCGGGACAGGGGGCGCCGACTTTGTTTTCTTT. Translated: CASSPPGTGGADFVFF.

This clonotype came up a few times. The chain combines TRBV20-1 with TRBJ2-1; no firm D call. V lost 0 bases and J lost 8, with 17 bases in between. The CDR3 is made up of 15 amino acids. From germline, CDR1 is DFQATT and CDR2 SNEGSKA (reference sequence). In DNA, the CDR3 is TGCAGTGCTAGAGACCGGGTCCTTCCGCACGATGAGCAGTTCTTC. Protein: CSARDRVLPHDEQFF.

The table lists this clonotype with a few counts. The chain is built from TRBV6-6 and TRBJ1-1; 10 bases are shared with TRBD1. The J segment lost 5 bases and the V segment lost 5 bases, leaving 5 bases of the junction unmatched. The CDR3 is made up of 14 amino acids. The germline gives CDR1 MNHNY, CDR2 SVGAGI (reference sequence). CDR3 region: CASSKDRGSTEAFF. CDR3 DNA: TGTGCCAGCAGTAAGGACAGGGGGAGTACTGAAGCTTTCTTT.

The sample holds a few counts of this clonotype. The chain couples TRBV30 to TRBJ2-2; D might be TRBD2 (5 bases). The CDR3 is made up of 16 amino acids. Per the germline V gene, CDR1 is GTSNPN and CDR2 is SVGIG (reference sequence). Trimming cost V 8 bases and J 6 bases, with 25 bases left between them. As DNA, the CDR3 is TGTGCCGGAACCGGGATTTTTGCCCTTGCCCCCGGGGAGCTGTTTTTT. It codes for CAGTGIFALAPGELFF.

The V call is TRBV20-1, the J call TRBJ2-5; no clear D gene. The CDR3 consists of 11 residues. Trimming stripped 5 bases from V and 5 bases from J, with 9 bases between. Germline CDR1 reads DFQATT; CDR2 reads SNEGSKA (reference sequence). This chain's CDR3 is CSASYRETQYF. DNA for the CDR3: TGCAGTGCTTCGTACCGGGAGACCCAGTACTTC.

The V call is TRBV19, the J call TRBJ2-4; D remains ambiguous. V lost 3 bases and J lost 0, with 12 bases in between. This CDR3 has 16 residues. Germline CDR1 is LNHDA and CDR2 is SQIVND (reference sequence). The CDR3 DNA sequence: TGTGCCAGTAGTATTCCTTATGGAGAAGCCAAAAACATTCAGTACTTC. Translation: CASSIPYGEAKNIQYF.

This clonotype was counted between two and nine times. V gene TRBV6-5 combines with J gene TRBJ2-3; possible D gene TRBD1, 5 bases. This CDR3 is built from 14 residues. Germline V gene lookup returns CDR1 MNHEY and CDR2 SVGAGI. V lost 2 bases and J 5 bases, leaving 11 bases between the germline ends. CDR3 sequence (DNA): TGTGCCAGCAGTTACGGCCAGGGCGGAGATACGCAGTATTTT. It encodes CASSYGQGGDTQYF.

This clonotype has more than one count but fewer than ten. CDR3 in amino acids: CASSEYGNSYEQYF. CDR3 coding DNA: TGTGCCAGCAGTGAATACGGCAACTCCTACGAGCAGTACTTC. This chain uses TRBV6-1 with TRBJ2-7; no definite D call. Germline lookup yields CDR1 MNHNS and CDR2 SASEGT. The CDR3 is made up of 14 amino acids. With 2 bases removed from V and 0 bases from J, the gap between germline ends came to 8 bases.

This chain uses TRBV12-3 or TRBV12-4 with TRBJ1-6, with D possibly TRBD1 on 5 matching bases. Trimming shortened V by 7 bases and J by 14 bases, and 18 bases separated the two germline ends. This CDR3 has 13 amino acids. The CDR3 DNA follows: TGTGCCAGCAAGGAACAGGACTGGGCAGCCCTCCACTTT. Protein product: CASKEQDWAALHF.

The chain carries TRBV2 and TRBJ2-1; TRBD2 aligns across 13 bases. J gave up 6 bases and V 1 base, and 6 bases lay outside the gene matches. Germline CDR1 and CDR2: SNHLY and FYNNEI. The CDR3 length is 17 residues. The CDR3 nucleotides are TGTGCCAGCAGTGAAGGGACTAGCGGGAGAAATTTCAATGAGCAGTTCTTC. This encodes CASSEGTSGRNFNEQFF.

In its sample, this clonotype was seen a few times. The V call is TRBV14, the J call TRBJ2-7; TRBD1 agrees at 10 bases. Trimming took 3 bases from V and 3 from J; bases not matched to a gene: 5. The CDR3 is made up of 15 amino acids. The germline gives CDR1 SGHDN, CDR2 FVKESK. CDR3 DNA: TGTGCCAGCAGCCATCGGGACAGGGGATTCTACGAGCAGTACTTC. Protein sequence: CASSHRDRGFYEQYF.

V and J are TRBV6-6 and TRBJ2-1; TRBD1 agrees at 9 bases. CDR1 and CDR2 (germline): MNHNY, SVGAGI (reference sequence). The V gene end was trimmed by 5 bases and the J gene end by 3 bases; junction bases not matched to a gene: 11. This CDR3 comprises 17 residues. The CDR3, as DNA: TGTGCCAGCAGTAGCATCGCCGGGACAGGGAACTACAATGAGCAGTTCTTC. Amino acids: CASSSIAGTGNYNEQFF.